This entry lists 23 T cell receptor beta chains sequenced from one sample in a study of radiation and T cells in renal cell carcinoma. Produced via immunoSEQ multiplex PCR; TCRdb's table is partial and in-frame only. Here the sample spans about 77,000 clones, around four fifths being singletons. Indicated time point: blood 4 weeks post-SBRT, at nephrectomy. Treatment of the sample: 15 Gy SBRT to primary tumor, nephrectomy 4 weeks later. The sample here was blood, taken from a patient whose treatment included radiotherapy and nephrectomy. The origin of the receptors is a woman in her sixties with renal cell carcinoma.

CDR3 region: CASSGFARGPDNEQFF. CDR3 DNA sequence: TGTGCCAGCAGTGGATTCGCGCGGGGGCCAGACAATGAGCAGTTCTTC. This chain links TRBV6-1 with TRBJ2-1, with D possibly being TRBD2 (7 bases). CDR3 length equals 16 residues. Germline values: CDR1 MNHNS, CDR2 SASEGT. V was clipped by 4 bases and J by 5 bases, with 18 bases between them.

J is TRBJ2-1 and V is TRBV28, with 7 positions matching TRBD2. CDR1 and CDR2 from the germline V gene are MDHEN and SYDVKM. V gave up 5 bases and J gave up 5 bases; unmatched junction bases: 12. The CDR3 is made up of 16 amino acids. CDR3: CASSPRLAQPNNEQFF. CDR3 sequence (DNA): TGTGCCAGCAGTCCCAGACTAGCCCAACCTAACAATGAGCAGTTCTTC.

The chain links TRBV9 to TRBJ2-3; no definite D call. Germline V gene lookup returns CDR1 SGDLS and CDR2 YYNGEE. Trimming took off 0 bases at V and 2 bases at J, with 13 bases between the two ends. The CDR3 spans 16 residues. The CDR3 here is CASSVAHRPATDTQYF. In DNA form, the CDR3 reads TGTGCCAGCAGCGTAGCTCATCGCCCGGCCACAGATACGCAGTATTTT.

V usage is TRBV12-5 and J usage is TRBJ2-7; the D gene is possibly TRBD1 (6 bases). Germline V gene data show CDR1 as LGHNT and CDR2 as FRNRAP. This CDR3 comprises 15 residues. V lost 0 bases and J 2 bases, leaving 11 bases between the germline ends. CDR3 residues: CASGLVQGGTYEQYF. The CDR3 DNA sequence: TGTGCTAGTGGTTTGGTACAGGGTGGGACCTACGAGCAGTACTTC.

V is TRBV21-1 and J is TRBJ1-1. TRBV21-1 is flagged as a pseudogene. The CDR3 consists of 15 residues. The CDR3: CASSKGAGGDTEAFF. The CDR3 DNA reads TGTGCCAGCAGCAAAGGGGCGGGAGGGGACACTGAAGCTTTCTTT.

This chain joins TRBV4-3 and TRBJ2-1; perhaps TRBD2 as D (6 bases). V was trimmed by 3 bases and J by 7 bases, leaving 16 bases between them. This CDR3 contains 15 residues. The germline V gene has CDR1 LGHNA and CDR2 YSLEER. CDR3 sequence: CASSQGTSNLNEQFF. The CDR3 DNA reads TGCGCCAGCAGCCAGGGGACTTCAAACCTTAATGAGCAGTTCTTC.

The chain is built from TRBV19 and TRBJ2-2; 7 bases are a match to TRBD2. CDR3 length: 14 amino acids. Germline V lookup: CDR1 LNHDA, CDR2 SQIVND (reference sequence). The V gene end was trimmed by 5 bases and the J gene end by 5 bases; junction bases not matched to a gene: 5. CDR3 loop: CASSLLAITGELFF. The CDR3 DNA is TGTGCCAGTAGTTTACTAGCGATAACCGGGGAGCTGTTTTTT.

V is TRBV14 and J is TRBJ1-1, with a weak D call TRBD1 (6 bases). Per germline, CDR1 SGHDN and CDR2 FVKESK. The CDR3 is 14 amino acids. Trimming left V 0 bases short and J 4 bases short, with 9 bases between. The CDR3: CASSQEYRATEAFF. The DNA of the CDR3 is TGTGCCAGCAGCCAAGAGTACAGGGCCACTGAAGCTTTCTTT.

A few counts support this clone. The chain uses TRBV5-8 and TRBJ1-1; D gene unclear. The germline V and J ends were trimmed by 3 bases and 5 bases, with 11 bases remaining between them. This CDR3 contains 13 residues. Germline values: CDR1 SGHTS, CDR2 YDEGEE. CDR3 in amino acids: CASSSGTGTEAFF. The CDR3 bases are TGTGCCAGCAGCTCCGGTACGGGAACTGAAGCTTTCTTT.

V is TRBV19 and J is TRBJ1-4; 8 nucleotides line up with TRBD1. The germline CDR1 and CDR2 sequences are LNHDA and SQIVND (reference sequence). The CDR3 has 16 residues. Trimming at V came to 2 bases and at J to 8 bases, leaving 10 bases not matched to a gene. The DNA of the CDR3 is TGTGCCAGTAGTATAAGCTCGGGACAGGAGGGAGAAAAACTGTTTTTT. Protein sequence: CASSISSGQEGEKLFF.

This clone was observed once. This chain connects TRBV7-9 to TRBJ2-3; D remains unclear. Trimming removed 7 bases at V and 0 bases at J, with 11 bases between. The CDR3 extends over 14 amino acids. Germline V gene lookup returns CDR1 SEHNR and CDR2 FQNEAQ (reference sequence). This chain's CDR3 is CASNTLPSTDTQYF. The CDR3 region has the DNA TGTGCCAGCAATACCCTACCTAGCACAGATACGCAGTATTTT. Full variable domain (missing parts from reference TRBV7-9 and TRBJ2-3): DTGVSQNPRHKITKRGQNVTFRCDPISEHNRLYWYRQTLGQGPEFLTYFQNEAQLEKSRLLSDRFSAERPKGSFSTLEIQRTEQGDSAMYLCASNTLPSTDTQYFGPGTRLTVL.

The chain recombines TRBV6-5 with TRBJ1-5; no definite D call. The V gene's germline CDR1 is MNHEY and CDR2 SVGAGI. Trimming cost V 6 bases and J 5 bases, with 8 bases left between them. This CDR3 contains 12 residues. CDR3 DNA: TGTGCCAGCAGGCACGGGGATCAGCCCCAGCATTTT. Translating it yields CASRHGDQPQHF.

The CDR3 region has the DNA TGTGCCATCAGTGAGTCGGAAAGGGATTCAGATACGCAGTATTTT. This translates into CAISESERDSDTQYF. The chain joins TRBV10-3 to TRBJ2-3; D uncertain. The length of the CDR3 is 15 residues. The germline V gene encodes CDR1 ENHRY and CDR2 SYGVKD. V lost 0 bases, J lost 4 bases, and 11 bases lay in between.

J is TRBJ1-2 and V is TRBV6-1, with D possibly matching TRBD1 (6 bases). The length of the CDR3 is 15 residues. V lost 5 bases, J lost 1 base, and 14 bases lay in between. Germline V gene sequence: CDR1 MNHNS, CDR2 SASEGT. CDR3 DNA sequence: TGTGCCAGCAGTCCTACGGGAGGGGGTAACTATGGCTACACCTTC. The encoded protein is CASSPTGGGNYGYTF.

The rearrangement links TRBV7-9 to TRBJ2-1; 8 nucleotides match TRBD1. The ends lost 1 base at V and 7 bases at J; junction bases unmatched: 0. From germline, CDR1 is SEHNR and CDR2 FQNEAQ (reference sequence). This CDR3 contains 13 residues. As DNA, the CDR3 is TGTGCCAGCAGCTTAGACAGGGGGAATGAGCAGTTCTTC. As protein: CASSLDRGNEQFF.

V and J are TRBV28 and TRBJ1-4; D not resolved. The V end was cut by 8 bases, the J end by 11 bases, with 12 bases between. CDR3 length equals 11 residues. The germline CDR1 and CDR2 sequences are MDHEN and SYDVKM. CDR3 in amino acids: CASRRYGKLFF. Written as DNA, the CDR3 is TGTGCCAGCCGGCGATATGGCAAACTGTTTTTT.

The chain joins TRBV2 to TRBJ1-2; D possibly corresponds to TRBD1 (6 bases). Per the germline V gene, CDR1 is SNHLY and CDR2 is FYNNEI. The V and J ends lost 0 bases and 6 bases respectively, with 20 bases between them. The CDR3 spans 17 residues. The CDR3 DNA reads TGTGCCAGCAGTGAAGCGCTTCGGCAGGGGAGCAGAGATGGCTACACCTTC. Encoded protein: CASSEALRQGSRDGYTF.

This clone was seen just once. This sequence joins TRBV15 and TRBJ2-3; 8 nucleotides align to TRBD2. Germline assignment: CDR1 LNHNV and CDR2 YYDKDF (reference sequence). V lost 1 base to trimming and J lost 4 bases; unmatched junction nucleotides: 4. The CDR3 spans 15 residues. CDR3 sequence reads: CATSRAGGGADTQYF. CDR3 nucleotides: TGTGCCACCAGCAGAGCGGGGGGGGGAGCAGATACGCAGTATTTT.

The CDR3 DNA reads TGTGCCAGCAGTTACTGGCAGGGGGCGGGCGAGCAGTACTTC. Encoded protein: CASSYWQGAGEQYF. The rearrangement joins TRBV6-6 to TRBJ2-7; 8 nucleotides align to TRBD1. Germline loops: CDR1 MNHNY, CDR2 SVGAGI (reference sequence). The CDR3 loop spans 14 amino acids. J was trimmed by 6 bases and V by 1 base; bases with no gene match: 5.

The V gene is TRBV19, the J gene TRBJ2-7; perhaps D is TRBD1 or TRBD2 (5 bases each). The CDR3 loop spans 15 amino acids. Germline CDR1 is LNHDA and CDR2 is SQIVND (reference sequence). The germline V and J ends were trimmed by 3 bases and 1 base, with 13 bases remaining between them. CDR3: CASSIFYGGSYEQYF. The DNA for the CDR3 is TGTGCCAGTAGTATTTTCTATGGGGGATCCTACGAGCAGTACTTC.

J is TRBJ1-1 and V is TRBV6-5, with D possibly TRBD1 on 5 matching bases. Per the germline V gene, CDR1 is MNHEY and CDR2 is SVGAGI. The CDR3 runs 13 residues. The V gene lost 4 bases and the J gene lost 1 base, with 7 bases spanning the gap. CDR3 nucleotide sequence: TGTGCCAGCAGTTGGCAGGGGAACACTGAAGCTTTCTTT. Its translation is CASSWQGNTEAFF.

This clone was recorded once. The gene calls are TRBV4-2 and TRBJ2-5; no clear D gene. This CDR3 region has 15 residues. V lost 1 base to trimming and J lost 2 bases, with 11 bases between them. Germline-derived CDR1 and CDR2 are LGHNA and YNFKEQ. The CDR3 DNA reads as TGTGCCAGCAGCCAAGGGGGTCAGGCTCAAGAGACCCAGTACTTC. It yields the protein CASSQGGQAQETQYF.

This clone was observed a handful of times. V usage is TRBV11-3 and J usage is TRBJ2-3; D is perhaps TRBD1 or TRBD2 (5 bases each). Germline CDR1 SGHNT, CDR2 YENEEA. Trimming shortened V by 4 bases and J by 4 bases, and 9 bases separated the two germline ends. The CDR3 has 13 amino acids. In DNA form, the CDR3 reads TGTGCCAGCAGCTACCGGGGCGCAGATACGCAGTATTTT. Translating it yields CASSYRGADTQYF.